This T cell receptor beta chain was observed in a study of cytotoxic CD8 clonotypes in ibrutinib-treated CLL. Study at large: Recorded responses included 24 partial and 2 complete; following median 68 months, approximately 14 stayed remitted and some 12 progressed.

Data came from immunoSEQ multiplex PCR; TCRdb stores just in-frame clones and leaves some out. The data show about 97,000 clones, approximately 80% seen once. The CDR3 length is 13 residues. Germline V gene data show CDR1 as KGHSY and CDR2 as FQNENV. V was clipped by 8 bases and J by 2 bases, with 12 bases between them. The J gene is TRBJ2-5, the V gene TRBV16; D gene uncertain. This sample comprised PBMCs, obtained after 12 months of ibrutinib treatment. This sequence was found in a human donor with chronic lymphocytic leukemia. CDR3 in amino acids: CASRPTAQETQYF. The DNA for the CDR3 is TGTGCCAGCCGCCCAACAGCACAAGAGACCCAGTACTTC.